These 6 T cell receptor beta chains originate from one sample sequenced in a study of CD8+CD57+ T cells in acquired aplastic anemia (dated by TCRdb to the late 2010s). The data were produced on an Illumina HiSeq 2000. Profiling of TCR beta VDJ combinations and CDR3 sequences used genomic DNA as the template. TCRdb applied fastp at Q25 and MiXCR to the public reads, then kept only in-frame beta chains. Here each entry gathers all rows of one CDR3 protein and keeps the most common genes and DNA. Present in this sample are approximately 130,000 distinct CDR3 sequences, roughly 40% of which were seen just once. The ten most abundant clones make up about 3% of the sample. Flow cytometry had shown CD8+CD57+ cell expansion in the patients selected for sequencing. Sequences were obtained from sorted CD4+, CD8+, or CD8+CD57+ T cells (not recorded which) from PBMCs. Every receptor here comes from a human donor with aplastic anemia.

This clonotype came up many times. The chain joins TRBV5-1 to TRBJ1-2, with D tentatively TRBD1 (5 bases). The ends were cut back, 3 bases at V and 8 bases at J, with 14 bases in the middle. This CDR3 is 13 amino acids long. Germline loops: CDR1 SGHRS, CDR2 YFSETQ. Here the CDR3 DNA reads TGCGCCAGCAGCTGGGACGGACTAGGGGGCTACACCTTC. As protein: CASSWDGLGGYTF.

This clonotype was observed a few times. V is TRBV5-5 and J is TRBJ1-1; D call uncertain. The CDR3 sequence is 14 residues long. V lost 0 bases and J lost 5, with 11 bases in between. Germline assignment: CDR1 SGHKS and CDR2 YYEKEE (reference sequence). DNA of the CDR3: TGTGCCAGCAGCTTGGAGGAACTGTTTACTGAAGCTTTCTTT. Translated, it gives CASSLEELFTEAFF.

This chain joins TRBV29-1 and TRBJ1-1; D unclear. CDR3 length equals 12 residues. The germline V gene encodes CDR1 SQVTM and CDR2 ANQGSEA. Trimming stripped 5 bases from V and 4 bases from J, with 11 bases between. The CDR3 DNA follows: TGCAGCGTTCTCCGGTCTGGCACTGAAGCTTTCTTT. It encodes CSVLRSGTEAFF. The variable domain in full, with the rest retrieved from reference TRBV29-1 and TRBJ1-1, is SAVISQKPSRDICQRGTSLTIQCQVDSQVTMMFWYRQQPGQSLTLIATANQGSEATYESGFVIDKFPISRPNLTFSTLTVSNMSPEDSSIYLCSVLRSGTEAFFGQGTRLTVV.

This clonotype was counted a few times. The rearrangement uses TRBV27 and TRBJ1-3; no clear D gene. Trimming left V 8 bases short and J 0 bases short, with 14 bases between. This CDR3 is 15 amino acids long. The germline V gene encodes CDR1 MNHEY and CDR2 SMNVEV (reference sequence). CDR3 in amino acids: CASLKGGYSGNTIYF. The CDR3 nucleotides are TGTGCCAGCTTGAAAGGCGGATACTCTGGAAACACCATATATTTT.

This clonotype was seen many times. The CDR3 here is CASSSTGLRTEKLFF. The CDR3, as DNA: TGTGCCAGCAGCTCTACCGGCCTCAGGACCGAAAAACTGTTTTTT. The rearrangement links TRBV7-9 to TRBJ1-4; D not certain. The CDR3 totals 15 residues. V lost 4 bases, J lost 8 bases, and 17 bases lay in between. The V gene's germline CDR1 is SEHNR and CDR2 FQNEAQ (reference sequence).

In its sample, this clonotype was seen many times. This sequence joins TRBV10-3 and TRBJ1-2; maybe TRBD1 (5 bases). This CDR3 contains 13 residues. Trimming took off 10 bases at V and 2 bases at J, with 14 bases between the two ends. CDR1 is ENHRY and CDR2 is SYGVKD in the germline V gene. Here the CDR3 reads CATHSGGNYGYTF. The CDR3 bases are TGTGCCACACATAGCGGGGGGAACTATGGCTACACCTTC.